This is a list of T cell receptor beta chains from one sample in a study of shared clonotypes between healthy human individuals. The assay was immunoSEQ multiplex PCR, and TCRdb's table has in-frame clones only and misses some. Among about 490,000 clones listed, 70% to 80% were seen once. Sequencing was done on a sample of PBMCs. Receptors were obtained from a woman aged 40 to 50 in good health. Some clones in this sample may be carry-over from other donors' samples. Both conserved end residues are part of each CDR3. Each record gives: J gene, clone size, V gene, D gene, CDR3 protein, CDR3 DNA. D genes are given only for firm matches. Clone size is stated in some rows and not others, as once, few, many or a class when expanded.

>TRBJ2-1|.|TRBV7-2|TRBD1
CASSVPGQGFTEQFF
TGTGCCAGCAGCGTACCGGGACAGGGGTTTACTGAGCAGTTCTTC
>TRBJ2-2|.|TRBV5-6|.
CASSSRNTGELFF
TGTGCCAGCAGCTCCAGGAACACCGGGGAGCTGTTTTTT
>TRBJ2-7|.|TRBV7-2|TRBD1
CASSPTAGTGREQYF
TGTGCCAGCAGCCCAACAGCCGGGACAGGGCGCGAGCAGTACTTC
>TRBJ2-2|.|TRBV5-7|TRBD1
CASRPDPGGLTGELFF
TGTGCCAGCAGACCCGACCCAGGGGGTCTCACCGGGGAGCTGTTTTTT
>TRBJ2-7|few|TRBV7-2|TRBD1
CASSPQGILQYF
TGTGCCAGCAGCCCACAGGGGATTTTGCAGTACTTC
>TRBJ1-2|.|TRBV5-5|.
CASSLTDYGYTF
TGTGCCAGCAGCTTAACGGATTATGGCTACACCTTC
>TRBJ2-7|few|TRBV7-8|TRBD2
CASSSRLAGSYEQYF
TGTGCCAGCAGCTCTCGACTAGCGGGAAGCTACGAGCAGTACTTC
>TRBJ2-5|.|TRBV7-3|TRBD2
CASSVSGSETQYF
TGTGCCAGCAGCGTTAGCGGGAGCGAGACCCAGTACTTC
>TRBJ2-3|many|TRBV29-1|TRBD2
CSVVRRGADTQYF
TGCAGCGTTGTGCGGCGGGGGGCAGATACGCAGTATTTT
>TRBJ2-5|many|TRBV11-2|TRBD2
CASSLRGPRTSGTRETQYF
TGTGCCAGCAGCTTAAGGGGCCCCCGGACTAGCGGGACTCGAGAGACCCAGTACTTC
>TRBJ2-2|.|TRBV7-8|TRBD1
CASSLNSDRATGELFF
TGTGCCAGCAGCTTAAATTCCGACAGGGCCACCGGGGAGCTGTTTTTT
>TRBJ1-1|.|TRBV7-9|.
CASSLGRGSNTEAFF
TGTGCCAGCAGCTTAGGAAGGGGCTCCAACACTGAAGCTTTCTTT
>TRBJ2-7|medium-sized|TRBV30|.
CAWSQDRYEQYF
TGTGCCTGGTCGCAGGACCGCTACGAGCAGTACTTC
>TRBJ2-2|.|TRBV7-2|.
CASSFLTGELFF
TGTGCCAGCAGCTTCCTCACCGGGGAGCTGTTTTTT
>TRBJ2-7|.|TRBV30|.
CAWALAGLTYEQYF
TGTGCCTGGGCTCTGGCAGGATTAACCTACGAGCAGTACTTC
>TRBJ2-1|.|TRBV7-8|TRBD2
CASSTDPGLASNEQFF
TGTGCCAGCAGCACGGACCCTGGACTAGCTTCCAATGAGCAGTTCTTC
>TRBJ1-2|.|TRBV5-8|.
CASSLDWTYSFYTF
TGTGCCAGCAGCTTGGACTGGACCTACTCATTCTACACCTTC
>TRBJ1-4|.|TRBV18|.
CASSRNRGATNEKLFF
TGTGCCAGCTCACGAAATAGGGGTGCAACTAATGAAAAACTGTTTTTT
>TRBJ2-1|.|TRBV18|TRBD2
CASSPLSGGEQFF
TGTGCCAGCTCACCTCTAAGCGGGGGTGAGCAGTTCTTC
>TRBJ2-5|few|TRBV20-1|.
CSVGETQYF
TGCAGTGTAGGGGAGACCCAGTACTTC
>TRBJ2-2|.|TRBV28|.
CASSPTGSLNTGELFF
TGTGCCAGCAGCCCGACAGGTTCTCTGAACACCGGGGAGCTGTTTTTT
>TRBJ2-3|few|TRBV19|.
CASSIGLYSSDTQYF
TGTGCCAGTAGTATAGGCCTTTATAGCTCAGATACGCAGTATTTT
>TRBJ2-2|.|TRBV11-2|TRBD2
CASSRLAGVSTGELFF
TGTGCCAGCAGCCGACTAGCGGGAGTTAGTACCGGGGAGCTGTTTTTT
>TRBJ2-1|.|TRBV30|TRBD2
CARASGAYNEQFF
TGTGCCCGGGCGAGCGGGGCCTACAATGAGCAGTTCTTC
>TRBJ1-5|.|TRBV21-1|.
CASSKGGKGDQPQHF
TGTGCCAGCAGCAAAGGGGGCAAAGGGGATCAGCCCCAGCATTTT
>TRBJ2-7|.|TRBV9|TRBD2
CASSPRGGYLHEQYF
TGTGCCAGCAGCCCGCGGGGGGGTTACCTCCACGAGCAGTACTTC
>TRBJ2-2|many|TRBV19|TRBD2
CASSATSGSNTGELFF
TGTGCCAGTAGTGCAACTAGCGGATCGAACACCGGGGAGCTGTTTTTT
>TRBJ2-7|few|TRBV28|TRBD1
CASSSAGTGISYEQYF
TGTGCCAGCAGCTCCGCCGGGACAGGGATCTCCTACGAGCAGTACTTC
>TRBJ2-6|.|TRBV19|.
CASSMGTLGRNVLTF
TGTGCCAGTAGTATGGGGACCCTCGGGCGTAACGTCCTGACTTTC
>TRBJ2-5|.|TRBV30|.
CAWSVPLGRQETQYF
TGTGCCTGGAGTGTACCCCTTGGGCGGCAAGAGACCCAGTACTTC
>TRBJ1-4|.|TRBV30|.
CAWRREKLFF
TGTGCCTGGAGACGAGAAAAACTGTTTTTT
>TRBJ2-7|.|TRBV2|.
CASRKWTVLRSYEQYF
TGTGCCAGCAGGAAATGGACAGTCTTACGTTCCTACGAGCAGTACTTC
>TRBJ1-4|many|TRBV7-3|.
CASSSPGEKLFF
TGTGCCAGCAGCTCCCCGGGCGAAAAACTGTTTTTT
>TRBJ2-3|.|TRBV5-4|.
CASSSLAVGTDTQYF
TGTGCCAGCAGCTCTCTAGCAGTCGGCACAGATACGCAGTATTTT
>TRBJ2-7|.|TRBV5-5|TRBD1
CASSPRTGGSYEQYF
TGTGCCAGCAGCCCCCGGACAGGCGGCTCCTACGAGCAGTACTTC
>TRBJ1-1|.|TRBV2|.
CASSEGVLFGVNTEAFF
TGTGCCAGCAGTGAAGGGGTTCTGTTCGGAGTGAACACTGAAGCTTTCTTT
>TRBJ2-6|once|TRBV18|.
CASSPVGGVPGANVLTF
TGTGCCAGCTCACCCGTGGGGGGTGTACCTGGGGCCAACGTCCTGACTTTC